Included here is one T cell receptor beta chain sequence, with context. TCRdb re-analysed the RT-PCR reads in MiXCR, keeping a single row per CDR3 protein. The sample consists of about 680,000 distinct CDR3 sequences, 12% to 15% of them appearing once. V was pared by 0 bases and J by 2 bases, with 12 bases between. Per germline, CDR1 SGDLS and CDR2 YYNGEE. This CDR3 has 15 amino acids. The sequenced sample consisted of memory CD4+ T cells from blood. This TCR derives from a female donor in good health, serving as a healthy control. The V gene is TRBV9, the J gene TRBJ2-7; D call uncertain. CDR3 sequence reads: CASSVEPRLAYEQYF. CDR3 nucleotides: TGTGCCAGCAGCGTAGAACCCAGGTTAGCCTACGAGCAGTACTTC. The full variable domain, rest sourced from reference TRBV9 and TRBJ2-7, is DSGVTQTPKHLITATGQRVTLRCSPRSGDLSVYWYQQSLDQGLQFLIQYYNGEERAKGNILERFSAQQFPDLHSELNLSSLELGDSALYFCASSVEPRLAYEQYFGPGTRLTVT.